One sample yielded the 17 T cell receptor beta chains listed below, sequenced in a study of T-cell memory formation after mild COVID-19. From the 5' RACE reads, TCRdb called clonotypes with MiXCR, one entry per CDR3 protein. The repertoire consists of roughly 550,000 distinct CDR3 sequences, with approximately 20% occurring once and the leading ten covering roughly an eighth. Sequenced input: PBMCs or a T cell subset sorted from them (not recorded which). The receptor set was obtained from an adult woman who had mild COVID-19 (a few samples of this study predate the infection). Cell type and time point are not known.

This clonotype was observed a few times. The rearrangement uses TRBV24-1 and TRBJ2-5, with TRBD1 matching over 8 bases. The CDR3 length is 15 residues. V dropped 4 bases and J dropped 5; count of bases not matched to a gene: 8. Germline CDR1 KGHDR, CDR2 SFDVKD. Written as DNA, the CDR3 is TGTGCCACCAGTGAATGGACAGGGAATGAGGAGACCCAGTACTTC. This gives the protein CATSEWTGNEETQYF.

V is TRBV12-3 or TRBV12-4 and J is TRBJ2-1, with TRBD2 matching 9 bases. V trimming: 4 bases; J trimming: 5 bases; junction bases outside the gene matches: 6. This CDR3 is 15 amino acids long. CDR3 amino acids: CASSSTGTSNNEQFF. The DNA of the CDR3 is TGTGCCAGCAGTTCAACCGGGACTAGCAACAATGAGCAGTTCTTC.

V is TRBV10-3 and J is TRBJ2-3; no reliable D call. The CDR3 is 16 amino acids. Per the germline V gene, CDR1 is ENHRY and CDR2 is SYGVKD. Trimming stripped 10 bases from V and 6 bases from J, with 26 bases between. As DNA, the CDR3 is TGTGCCAGCGCCCAGCCCGGCACAGCACCATCGGATACGCAGTATTTT. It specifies CASAQPGTAPSDTQYF.

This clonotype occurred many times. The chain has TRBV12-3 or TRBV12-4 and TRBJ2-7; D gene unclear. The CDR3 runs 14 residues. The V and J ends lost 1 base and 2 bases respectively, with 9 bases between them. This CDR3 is CASSLVYSPYEQYF. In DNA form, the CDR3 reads TGTGCCAGCAGTTTAGTGTACAGCCCCTACGAGCAGTACTTC.

CDR3 in DNA: TGCGCCAGCAGCTTGATGGGGGAATCCACAGATACGCAGTATTTT. Translating it yields CASSLMGESTDTQYF. The V gene is TRBV5-1, the J gene TRBJ2-3; TRBD1 or TRBD2 may be the D gene (5 bases each). V was clipped by 1 base and J by 2 bases, with 11 bases between them. The CDR3 sequence is 15 residues long. The V gene's germline CDR1 is SGHRS and CDR2 YFSETQ.

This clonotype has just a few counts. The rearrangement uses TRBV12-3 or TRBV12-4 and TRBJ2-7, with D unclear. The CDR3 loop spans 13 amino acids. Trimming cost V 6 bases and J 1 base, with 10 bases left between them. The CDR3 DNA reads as TGTGCCAGCAGACCGAGGTCGTCCTACGAGCAGTACTTC. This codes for CASRPRSSYEQYF.

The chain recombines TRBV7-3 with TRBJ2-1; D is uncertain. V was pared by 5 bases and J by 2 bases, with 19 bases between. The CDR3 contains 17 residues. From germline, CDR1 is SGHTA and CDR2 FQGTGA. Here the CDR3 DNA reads TGTGCCAGCAGCCCAAAACCTCGGACGACCACCTACAATGAGCAGTTCTTC. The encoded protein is CASSPKPRTTTYNEQFF. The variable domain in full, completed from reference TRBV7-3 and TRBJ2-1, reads GAGVSQTPSNKVTEKGKYVELRCDPISGHTALYWYRQSLGQGPEFLIYFQGTGAADDSGLPNDRFFAVRPEGSVSTLKIQRTERGDSAVYLCASSPKPRTTTYNEQFFGPGTRLTVL.

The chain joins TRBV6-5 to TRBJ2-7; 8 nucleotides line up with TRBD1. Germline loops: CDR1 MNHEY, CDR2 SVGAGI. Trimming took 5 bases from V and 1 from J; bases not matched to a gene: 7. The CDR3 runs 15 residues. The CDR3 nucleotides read TGTGCCAGCAGTCTCACTGGACAGGGTTCCTACGAGCAGTACTTC. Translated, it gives CASSLTGQGSYEQYF.

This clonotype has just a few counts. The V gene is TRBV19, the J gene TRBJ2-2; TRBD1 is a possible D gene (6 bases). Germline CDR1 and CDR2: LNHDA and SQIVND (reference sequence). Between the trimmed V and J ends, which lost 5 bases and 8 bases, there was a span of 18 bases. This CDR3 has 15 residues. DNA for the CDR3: TGTGCCAGTAGTGTGGACAGAGGTCTAACGGGGGAGCTGTTTTTT. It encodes CASSVDRGLTGELFF.

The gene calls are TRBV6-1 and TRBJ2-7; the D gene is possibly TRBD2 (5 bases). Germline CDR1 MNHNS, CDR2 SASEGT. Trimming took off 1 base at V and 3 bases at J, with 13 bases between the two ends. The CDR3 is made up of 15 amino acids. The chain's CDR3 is CASSEEAEVIYEQYF. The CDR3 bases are TGTGCCAGCAGTGAAGAAGCGGAGGTAATCTACGAGCAGTACTTC.

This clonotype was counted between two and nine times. The CDR3 DNA sequence: TGTGCCAGCAGCGTAGGACTAGCGGACAATCGCAATGAGCAGTTCTTC. It yields the protein CASSVGLADNRNEQFF. The chain couples TRBV5-5 to TRBJ2-1; 10 bases agree with TRBD2. The CDR3 length is 16 residues. CDR1 and CDR2 (germline): SGHKS, YYEKEE (reference sequence). V lost 4 bases to trimming and J lost 6 bases; unmatched junction nucleotides: 10.

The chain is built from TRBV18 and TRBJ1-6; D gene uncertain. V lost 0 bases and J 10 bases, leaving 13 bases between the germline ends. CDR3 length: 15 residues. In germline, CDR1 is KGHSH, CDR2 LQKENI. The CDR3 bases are TGTGCCAGCTCACCACCGAACGGCAATGCCTCACCCCTCCACTTT. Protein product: CASSPPNGNASPLHF.

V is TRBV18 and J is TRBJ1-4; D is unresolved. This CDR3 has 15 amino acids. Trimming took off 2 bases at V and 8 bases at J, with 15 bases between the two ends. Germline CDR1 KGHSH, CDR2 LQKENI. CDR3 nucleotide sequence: TGTGCCAGCTCACCAGGGCGGATTCACGGGGAAAAACTGTTTTTT. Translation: CASSPGRIHGEKLFF.

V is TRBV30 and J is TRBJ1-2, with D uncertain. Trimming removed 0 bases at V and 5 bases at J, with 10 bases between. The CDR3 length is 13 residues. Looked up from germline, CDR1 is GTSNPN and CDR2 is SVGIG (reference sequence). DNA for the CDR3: TGTGCCTGGAGTGTAGGGCAGCATTATGGCTACACCTTC. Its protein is CAWSVGQHYGYTF.

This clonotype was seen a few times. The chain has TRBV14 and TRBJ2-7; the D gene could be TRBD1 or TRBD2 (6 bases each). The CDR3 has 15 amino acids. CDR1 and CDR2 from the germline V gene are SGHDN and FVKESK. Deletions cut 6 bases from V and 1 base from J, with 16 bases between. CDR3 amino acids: CASRPPGGGSYEQYF. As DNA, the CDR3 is TGTGCCAGCAGGCCCCCAGGAGGGGGATCCTACGAGCAGTACTTC. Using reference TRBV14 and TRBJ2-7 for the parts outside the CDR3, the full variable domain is EAGVTQFPSHSVIEKGQTVTLRCDPISGHDNLYWYRRVMGKEIKFLLHFVKESKQDESGMPNNRFLAERTGGTYSTLKVQPAELEDSGVYFCASRPPGGGSYEQYFGPGTRLTVT.

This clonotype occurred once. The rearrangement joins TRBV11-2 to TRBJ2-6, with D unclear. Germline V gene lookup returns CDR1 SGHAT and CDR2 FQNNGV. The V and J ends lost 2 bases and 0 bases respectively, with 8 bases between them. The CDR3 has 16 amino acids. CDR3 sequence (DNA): TGTGCCAGCAGCTTACTCCGCCTCTCTGGGGCCAACGTCCTGACTTTC. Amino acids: CASSLLRLSGANVLTF.

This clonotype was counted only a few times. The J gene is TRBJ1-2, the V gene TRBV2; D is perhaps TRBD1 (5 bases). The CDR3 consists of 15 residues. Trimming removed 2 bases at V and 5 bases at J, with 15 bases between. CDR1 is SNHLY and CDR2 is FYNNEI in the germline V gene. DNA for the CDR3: TGTGCCAGCAGTGAACTTCGGACACAAGGGTATGGCTACACCTTC. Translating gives CASSELRTQGYGYTF.